The clone carrying this TCR beta chain was seen a few times. Its specificity is unknown. Using RNA transcripts as the source, TCR beta CDR3 regions were amplified. TCR CDR3 regions were first amplified by RT-PCR with HTBI primers. TCRdb re-derived calls from the multiplex PCR reads in MiXCR, one entry per CDR3 protein. The table shows fewer than 350,000 distinct CDR3 sequences, with 15% to 20% occurring only once. This entry comes from a study of T cells in Graves' hyperthyroidism and ophthalmopathy. Findings of the study overall: A 13 V-J signature model discriminated ophthalmopathy versus stable hyperthyroidism.

Trimming took 5 bases from V and 2 from J, leaving 19 bases between them. The CDR3 runs to 16 residues. Per germline, CDR1 SGHAT and CDR2 FQDESV (reference sequence). This receptor was obtained from a woman aged 40 to 50 with Graves' ophthalmopathy. The chain joins TRBV11-1 to TRBJ2-7; tentative D call: TRBD1 (7 bases). Specimen: blood. CDR3 bases: TGTGCCAGCAGCCCGAGAAGGACAGGCGGGACCTACGAGCAGTACTTC. It yields the protein CASSPRRTGGTYEQYF.